The 15 T cell receptor beta chains below come from one sample, sequenced in a study of blood T cell repertoires in COVID-19. Clones were read by immunoSEQ multiplex PCR, and TCRdb kept only the in-frame ones, dropping some. The sample consists of 250,000 to 300,000 clones, approximately 87% of them appearing once. Sequencing was performed on peripheral blood. Source of these receptors: a woman between 25 and 40 years old with COVID-19, enrolled during active disease.

The chain has TRBV5-6 and TRBJ1-5; D gene ambiguous. CDR1 is SGHDT and CDR2 is YYEEEE in the germline V gene. The CDR3 covers 13 residues. The V end was cut by 6 bases, the J end by 3 bases, with 10 bases between. The CDR3 loop is CASTAGPNQPQHF. The DNA for the CDR3 is TGTGCCAGCACCGCGGGCCCCAATCAGCCCCAGCATTTT. The whole variable domain, remainder taken from reference TRBV5-6 and TRBJ1-5, is DAGVTQSPTHLIKTRGQQVTLRCSPKSGHDTVSWYQQALGQGPQFIFQYYEEEERQRGNFPDRFSGHQFPNYSSELNVNALLLGDSALYLCASTAGPNQPQHFGDGTRLSIL.

The chain carries TRBV6-5 and TRBJ2-1; perhaps TRBD2 as D (5 bases). V dropped 2 bases and J dropped 5 bases, with 16 bases sitting between them. CDR3 length equals 16 residues. From germline, CDR1 is MNHEY and CDR2 SVGAGI. The CDR3 loop is CASSYHPRPGDNEQFF. CDR3 DNA sequence: TGTGCCAGCAGTTACCACCCCAGGCCCGGGGACAATGAGCAGTTCTTC.

The genes are TRBV19 and TRBJ1-4; TRBD1 agrees at 7 bases. Germline V CDR1 and CDR2: LNHDA, SQIVND (reference sequence). The CDR3 runs to 14 residues. Trimming took 6 bases from V and 2 from J; bases not matched to a gene: 3. The CDR3 DNA sequence: TGTGCCAGTAGCGAACAGGGGACTAATGAAAAACTGTTTTTT. This codes for CASSEQGTNEKLFF.

J is TRBJ2-2 and V is TRBV4-1, with D maybe TRBD1 (5 bases). The CDR3 totals 14 residues. V was trimmed by 4 bases and J by 6 bases, leaving 12 bases between them. Germline V CDR1 and CDR2: MGHRA, YSYEKL. CDR3: CASSPKTGAGELFF. The CDR3 DNA follows: TGCGCCAGCAGCCCAAAAACAGGAGCCGGGGAGCTGTTTTTT.

The rearrangement joins TRBV18 to TRBJ2-7, with TRBD1 identical over 8 bases. V lost 2 bases to trimming and J lost 3 bases; unmatched junction nucleotides: 9. The CDR3 is 16 residues long. Germline V lookup: CDR1 KGHSH, CDR2 LQKENI. Here the CDR3 reads CASSPLTGGSLYEQYF. For the CDR3, the DNA is TGTGCCAGCTCACCATTAACAGGGGGAAGTCTCTACGAGCAGTACTTC. Combining the CDR3 with reference TRBV18 and TRBJ2-7 gives the whole variable domain NAGVMQNPRHLVRRRGQEARLRCSPMKGHSHVYWYRQLPEEGLKFMVYLQKENIIDESGMPKERFSAEFPKEGPSILRIQQVVRGDSAAYFCASSPLTGGSLYEQYFGPGTRLTVT.

The V and J genes are TRBV12-3 or TRBV12-4 and TRBJ1-2; TRBD1 agrees at 10 bases. V shed 7 bases, J shed 9 bases, and the junction held 8 bases outside the gene matches. The CDR3 is 13 amino acids. In nucleotides, the CDR3 is TGTGCCAGCACCACCGACAGGGGGCGAAGCTACACCTTC. Translation: CASTTDRGRSYTF.

The V and J genes are TRBV7-9 and TRBJ2-1; TRBD2 matches at 8 bases. The CDR3 runs to 14 residues. The V and J ends lost 4 bases and 7 bases, in that order; junction bases with no gene match: 6. The germline V gene has CDR1 SEHNR and CDR2 FQNEAQ (reference sequence). The CDR3 sequence is CASSWPGLDNEQFF. CDR3 bases: TGTGCCAGCAGCTGGCCGGGACTAGATAATGAGCAGTTCTTC.

The V gene is TRBV2, the J gene TRBJ1-4; D may be TRBD1 (6 bases). The germline V and J ends were trimmed by 8 bases and 4 bases, with 11 bases remaining between them. Germline V gives CDR1 SNHLY, CDR2 FYNNEI. The CDR3 has 13 amino acids. The CDR3 nucleotides are TGTGCCAGCCAGACAGGCGGTAATGAAAAACTGTTTTTT. Its translation: CASQTGGNEKLFF.

This chain links TRBV21-1 with TRBJ1-6. TRBV21-1 is annotated as a pseudogene. This CDR3 contains 15 residues. The CDR3 coding sequence is TGTGCCAGCAGCAAGGGGAGGGGTTTTCGTTCACCCCTCCACTTT. It codes for CASSKGRGFRSPLHF.

This chain links TRBV4-2 with TRBJ2-3; TRBD2 agrees at 8 bases. Looked up from germline, CDR1 is LGHNA and CDR2 is YNFKEQ. J was trimmed by 2 bases and V by 4 bases; bases with no gene match: 11. The CDR3 spans 17 residues. CDR3 bases: TGTGCCAGCAGCCGACGCAGCGGGGGTTACGACACAGATACGCAGTATTTT. Protein sequence: CASSRRSGGYDTDTQYF.

This clone occurred a few times. V and J are TRBV14 and TRBJ2-7; weak D call: TRBD2 (6 bases). The CDR3 consists of 15 residues. CDR1 and CDR2 (germline): SGHDN, FVKESK. V was trimmed by 4 bases and J by 0 bases, leaving 13 bases between them. The CDR3 DNA is TGTGCCAGCAGCCCCCGGGACTCGAACTCCTACGAGCAGTACTTC. As protein: CASSPRDSNSYEQYF.

V gene TRBV7-8 combines with J gene TRBJ2-1; no firm D call. Germline lookup yields CDR1 SGHVS and CDR2 FQNEAQ. This CDR3 is 14 amino acids long. Trimming shortened V by 0 bases and J by 5 bases, and 8 bases separated the two germline ends. The CDR3 spells CASSLARLNNEQFF. The CDR3 nucleotides read TGTGCCAGCAGCTTAGCTCGACTTAACAATGAGCAGTTCTTC.

The chain couples TRBV5-5 to TRBJ2-3; the match to TRBD2 covers 7 bases. CDR1 and CDR2 (germline): SGHKS, YYEKEE (reference sequence). After removal of 0 bases from V and 2 bases from J, the junction contained 9 bases not matched to a gene. This CDR3 spans 17 amino acids. The CDR3 nucleotides are TGTGCCAGCAGCTTGGCCCTCGCGGGGGTGTACACAGATACGCAGTATTTT. The encoded protein is CASSLALAGVYTDTQYF.

This sequence joins TRBV5-1 and TRBJ2-2; D might be TRBD1 (6 bases). The V and J ends lost 6 bases and 6 bases respectively, with 15 bases between them. The CDR3 contains 14 residues. CDR1 is SGHRS and CDR2 is YFSETQ in the germline V gene. This CDR3 is CASTNRDIAGELFF. In nucleotides, the CDR3 is TGCGCCAGCACAAACCGGGACATCGCCGGGGAGCTGTTTTTT.

This chain uses TRBV28 with TRBJ1-2; 11 bases align to TRBD1. Germline V gene lookup returns CDR1 MDHEN and CDR2 SYDVKM. The ends lost 2 bases at V and 3 bases at J; junction bases unmatched: 5. The length of the CDR3 is 16 residues. CDR3 residues: CASSLAGTGGYYGYTF. Here the CDR3 DNA reads TGTGCCAGCAGTTTAGCTGGGACAGGGGGGTACTATGGCTACACCTTC.